The T cell receptor (beta chain) under discussion was sequenced for a study of vaccination and CD4 T cells after COVID-19. Points from the study as a whole: Nearly all convalescent vaccine-specific clones, 304 of 307, recognized only SARS-CoV-2 spike.

Trimming left V 6 bases short and J 0 bases short, with 12 bases between. This CDR3 spans 16 amino acids. Treatment denoted: approximately nine-day PBMC culture with coronavirus spike peptide pools or control peptides (ViraFEST assay). Using peptide pools, antigen-specific T cells were expanded in ViraFEST before TCRs were sequenced. Points on this clonotype: The antigen remains undetermined.

Sequencing of cultured CD4+ T cell DNA used the Oncomine TCR Beta short-read assay. TCRdb analysed the PCR reads with MiXCR anew, one entry per CDR3 protein. The sample gives around 15,000 distinct CDR3 sequences, under 75% of which show up once; approximately 15% is in the top ten. The chain carries TRBV12-3 or TRBV12-4 and TRBJ1-6; perhaps TRBD1 as D (5 bases). The source of this sequence is a human donor who had recovered from COVID-19. Sample: CD4+ T cells from blood, cultured in vitro. DNA of the CDR3: TGTGCCAGCAGACCGAACAGGAGCTCCTATAATTCACCCCTCCACTTT. It codes for CASRPNRSSYNSPLHF.